The next 23 T cell receptor beta chains were all read from a single sample in a study of cytomegalovirus exposure and HLA in healthy donors (dated by TCRdb to about 2017). Libraries were built with the immunoSEQ multiplex PCR assay. For the multiplex PCR, a mixture combining 60 forward primers for TCR Vbeta segments and 13 reverse primers for TCR Jbeta segments was used. TCRdb took over this immuneACCESS table, retaining in-frame rearrangements with V and J assigned. Such tables are incomplete; in checked studies, under half of the missing clones stem from an unresolved V gene, and the remainder is unexplained. The sample profile shows some 190,000 clones; approximately 73% of them were found once. The top ten clones comprise under 2.5% of the sample. The sequencing input was PBMCs. Receptors were obtained from a woman younger than 45 in good health and CMV-seropositive.

The rearrangement joins TRBV19 to TRBJ1-1; 7 bases line up with TRBD1. Germline CDR1 reads LNHDA; CDR2 reads SQIVND (reference sequence). The CDR3 consists of 13 residues. V shed 3 bases and J 6 bases; nucleotides not matched to a gene: 4. Here the CDR3 reads CASSITGESEAFF. DNA of the CDR3: TGTGCCAGTAGTATCACAGGGGAATCTGAAGCTTTCTTT.

The count of this clone is one. The V gene is TRBV19, the J gene TRBJ2-1; TRBD1 matches at 10 bases. J lost 6 bases, V lost 5 bases, and 7 bases had no gene match. CDR1 and CDR2 (germline): LNHDA, SQIVND (reference sequence). The CDR3 has 15 residues. Here the CDR3 reads CASSPRTGGTNEQFF. The CDR3 coding sequence is TGTGCCAGTAGTCCGCGGACAGGGGGGACCAATGAGCAGTTCTTC.

This clone was seen more than once but under ten times. This sequence joins TRBV10-1 and TRBJ2-5; a possible D gene is TRBD1 (5 bases). Germline V gene data show CDR1 as WNHNN and CDR2 as SYGVQD (reference sequence). This CDR3 comprises 14 residues. Deletions cut 4 bases from V and 3 bases from J, with 12 bases between. CDR3 region: CASSVVGREETQYF. CDR3 coding DNA: TGCGCCAGCAGTGTCGTGGGCAGGGAAGAGACCCAGTACTTC.

This clone was seen only a few times. V gene TRBV6-5 combines with J gene TRBJ1-1; D perhaps matches TRBD1 (5 bases). CDR1 MNHEY and CDR2 SVGAGI come from the germline V gene. The CDR3 spans 13 residues. V was cut by 5 bases and J by 3 bases, with 10 bases left in between. Written as DNA, the CDR3 is TGTGCCAGCAGTACTGCGGGGGACACTGAAGCTTTCTTT. Amino acid sequence: CASSTAGDTEAFF.

The chain uses TRBV4-1 and TRBJ2-3; D may be TRBD1 (5 bases). Germline CDR1 reads MGHRA; CDR2 reads YSYEKL. The CDR3 is 15 amino acids. Trimming removed 0 bases from V and 4 bases from J, with 11 bases in between. The CDR3 loop reads CASSQDQGVADTQYF. CDR3 coding DNA: TGCGCCAGCAGCCAAGATCAGGGTGTAGCAGATACGCAGTATTTT.

The rearrangement links TRBV6-5 to TRBJ2-3; 11 nucleotides line up with TRBD2. The CDR3 length is 15 residues. With 7 bases clipped from V and 3 bases from J, the junction kept 6 bases outside the gene matches. Per germline, CDR1 MNHEY and CDR2 SVGAGI. The DNA for the CDR3 is TGTGCCAGCAATCCGATAGCGGGGGGGACAGATACGCAGTATTTT. Protein sequence: CASNPIAGGTDTQYF.

This clone was observed a single time. For the CDR3, the DNA is TGTGCCAGCTCACCGGGTCAGGGCAGGGAAGCCAGCTACACCTTC. It is translated as CASSPGQGREASYTF. This rearrangement joins TRBV18 to TRBJ1-2; maybe TRBD1 (5 bases). Germline V gene sequence: CDR1 KGHSH, CDR2 LQKENI. V lost 3 bases to trimming and J lost 9 bases, with 20 bases between them. The CDR3 has 15 amino acids. Using reference TRBV18 and TRBJ1-2 for the parts outside the CDR3, the full variable domain is NAGVMQNPRHLVRRRGQEARLRCSPMKGHSHVYWYRQLPEEGLKFMVYLQKENIIDESGMPKERFSAEFPKEGPSILRIQQVVRGDSAAYFCASSPGQGREASYTFGSGTRLTVV.

This clone was seen a handful of times. This chain links TRBV6-4 with TRBJ2-1; possibly TRBD2 for D (5 bases). Trimming cost V 6 bases and J 0 bases, with 12 bases left between them. The CDR3 is 15 residues long. From germline, CDR1 is MRHNA and CDR2 SNTAGT. The CDR3: CASSRTSGSYNEQFF. The CDR3 DNA reads TGTGCCAGCAGCCGGACTTCAGGCTCCTACAATGAGCAGTTCTTC.

In its sample, this clone was seen a few times. This chain links TRBV10-3 with TRBJ1-1; D not resolved. The CDR3 is 15 residues long. The V and J ends lost 3 bases and 2 bases respectively, with 13 bases between them. The germline V gene has CDR1 ENHRY and CDR2 SYGVKD. CDR3 protein: CAISEVTATNTEAFF. In DNA, the CDR3 is TGTGCCATCAGTGAAGTCACAGCCACCAACACTGAAGCTTTCTTT.

A few counts support this clone. The CDR3 DNA sequence: TGTGCCAGCAGTTGGCAGGGGGCTAACACCGGGGAGCTGTTTTTT. Translation gives CASSWQGANTGELFF. The genes are TRBV6-6 and TRBJ2-2; 8 bases agree with TRBD1. The CDR3 length is 15 residues. Germline CDR1 reads MNHNY; CDR2 reads SVGAGI (reference sequence). V dropped 4 bases and J dropped 2; count of bases not matched to a gene: 3.

The chain carries TRBV5-8 and TRBJ2-7, with D maybe TRBD1 (6 bases). The germline V gene has CDR1 SGHTS and CDR2 YDEGEE. Trimming removed 5 bases at V and 4 bases at J, with 13 bases between. This CDR3 contains 13 residues. The CDR3 here is CASRPHREYEQYF. CDR3 DNA: TGTGCCAGCAGACCTCACAGGGAATACGAGCAGTACTTC.

The chain combines TRBV25-1 with TRBJ2-5, with TRBD2 identical over 8 bases. The germline CDR1 and CDR2 sequences are MGHDK and SYGVNS. With V trimmed by 7 bases and J by 4 bases, 11 bases remained unmatched. The CDR3 runs to 15 residues. In nucleotides, the CDR3 is TGTGCCAGCAACAGTGCGGGGGGTTGGGGAGAGACCCAGTACTTC. Residues: CASNSAGGWGETQYF.

The rearrangement links TRBV6-6 to TRBJ2-1; 7 bases align to TRBD1. CDR1 is MNHNY, CDR2 SVGAGI, per germline (reference sequence). J gave up 6 bases and V 6 bases, and 11 bases lay outside the gene matches. The length of the CDR3 is 15 residues. In DNA form, the CDR3 reads TGTGCCAGCAGACCCGGACAGGTATCTTTCAATGAGCAGTTCTTC. It codes for CASRPGQVSFNEQFF.

This chain joins TRBV7-9 and TRBJ2-3; the match to TRBD1 covers 11 bases. The CDR3 spans 16 residues. Germline lookup yields CDR1 SEHNR and CDR2 FQNEAQ (reference sequence). V shed 5 bases, J shed 0 bases, and the junction held 4 bases outside the gene matches. The CDR3 is CASSTGTGGSTDTQYF. The CDR3 DNA reads as TGTGCCAGCAGCACCGGGACAGGGGGGAGCACAGATACGCAGTATTTT.

The chain carries TRBV4-3 and TRBJ1-2, with TRBD1 as a possible D gene (5 bases). V was cut by 1 base and J by 8 bases, with 14 bases left in between. Germline CDR1 and CDR2: LGHNA and YSLEER. The CDR3 is 14 amino acids. As DNA, the CDR3 is TGCGCCAGCAGCCAAGCAGCGGGGCCCACGGGCTACACCTTC. The encoded protein is CASSQAAGPTGYTF.

The chain employs TRBV6-1 and TRBJ1-4; perhaps TRBD1 as D (6 bases). The CDR3 contains 14 residues. The germline V gene has CDR1 MNHNS and CDR2 SASEGT. Trimming took off 3 bases at V and 7 bases at J, with 12 bases between the two ends. CDR3 residues: CASSEVPGVEKLFF. CDR3 DNA sequence: TGTGCCAGCAGTGAGGTACCAGGGGTTGAAAAACTGTTTTTT.

This chain joins TRBV10-3 and TRBJ1-2, with TRBD1 matching 9 bases. The CDR3 sequence is 17 residues long. The V gene end was trimmed by 1 base and the J gene end by 4 bases; junction bases not matched to a gene: 10. Germline V gene sequence: CDR1 ENHRY, CDR2 SYGVKD. CDR3 coding DNA: TGTGCCATCAGTGAGTTTTACTCCGGGACAGGGAGCTATGGCTACACCTTC. Translating gives CAISEFYSGTGSYGYTF.

The chain employs TRBV5-4 and TRBJ2-3; 11 positions match TRBD2. The CDR3 runs 19 residues. The V and J ends lost 0 bases and 3 bases, in that order; junction bases with no gene match: 12. Germline V CDR1 and CDR2: SGHNT, YYREEE (reference sequence). The CDR3 is CASSLVASGGLWITDTQYF. In nucleotides, the CDR3 is TGTGCCAGCAGCTTGGTGGCTAGCGGGGGGCTTTGGATTACAGATACGCAGTATTTT.

The J gene is TRBJ1-4, the V gene TRBV5-1, with D perhaps TRBD1 (5 bases). The V end lost 0 bases, the J end lost 4 bases, and 16 bases lay between the germline ends. The germline V gene has CDR1 SGHRS and CDR2 YFSETQ. CDR3 length: 17 residues. CDR3 coding DNA: TGCGCCAGCAGCTTGGGCCGCATGACAGCGCATAATGAAAAACTGTTTTTT. Translation: CASSLGRMTAHNEKLFF.

The J gene is TRBJ1-3, the V gene TRBV2, with D possibly being TRBD1 (5 bases). CDR3 length equals 14 residues. Trimming removed 7 bases at V and 2 bases at J, with 12 bases between. Germline CDR1 and CDR2: SNHLY and FYNNEI. The CDR3 sequence is CASTSQVAGNTIYF. The CDR3 nucleotides read TGTGCCAGCACCTCACAGGTTGCTGGAAACACCATATATTTT.

This rearrangement joins TRBV4-3 to TRBJ2-7; perhaps TRBD2 as D (7 bases). The CDR3 extends over 16 amino acids. V was trimmed by 0 bases and J by 2 bases, leaving 14 bases between them. Germline assignment: CDR1 LGHNA and CDR2 YSLEER. This CDR3 reads CASSQDETGRAYEQYF. Here the CDR3 DNA reads TGCGCCAGCAGCCAAGATGAAACAGGGAGGGCCTACGAGCAGTACTTC.

The J gene is TRBJ2-5, the V gene TRBV7-2; the match to TRBD2 covers 8 bases. Germline V CDR1 and CDR2: SGHTA, FQGNSA. The CDR3 has 14 amino acids. V gave up 10 bases and J gave up 4 bases; unmatched junction bases: 11. The CDR3: CATRGGLGGETQYF. The CDR3 nucleotides read TGTGCCACCCGGGGGGGACTAGGGGGAGAGACCCAGTACTTC.

The rearrangement joins TRBV4-1 to TRBJ2-5; D not certain. Trimming took off 1 base at V and 7 bases at J, with 13 bases between the two ends. The CDR3 totals 14 residues. Germline CDR1 reads MGHRA; CDR2 reads YSYEKL. CDR3 DNA sequence: TGCGCCAGCAGCCAAGTTGGCTCTGGCGGGACCCAGTACTTC. Translating gives CASSQVGSGGTQYF.